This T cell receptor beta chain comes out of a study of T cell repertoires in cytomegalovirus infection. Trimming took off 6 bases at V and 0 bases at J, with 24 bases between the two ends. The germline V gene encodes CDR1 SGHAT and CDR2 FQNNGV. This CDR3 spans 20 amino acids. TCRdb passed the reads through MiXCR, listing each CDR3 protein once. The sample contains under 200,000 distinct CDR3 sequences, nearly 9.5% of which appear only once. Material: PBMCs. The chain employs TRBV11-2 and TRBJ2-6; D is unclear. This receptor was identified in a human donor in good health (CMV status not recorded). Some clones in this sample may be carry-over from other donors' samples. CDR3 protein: CASRTLRVESRSSGANVLTF. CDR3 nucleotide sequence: TGTGCCAGCAGAACCTTAAGGGTCGAATCACGTAGCTCTGGGGCCAACGTCCTGACTTTC. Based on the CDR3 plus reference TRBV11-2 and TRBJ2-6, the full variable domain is EAGVAQSPRYKIIEKRQSVAFWCNPISGHATLYWYQQILGQGPKLLIQFQNNGVVDDSQLPKDRFSAERLKGVDSTLKIQPAKLEDSAVYLCASRTLRVESRSSGANVLTFGAGSRLTVL.